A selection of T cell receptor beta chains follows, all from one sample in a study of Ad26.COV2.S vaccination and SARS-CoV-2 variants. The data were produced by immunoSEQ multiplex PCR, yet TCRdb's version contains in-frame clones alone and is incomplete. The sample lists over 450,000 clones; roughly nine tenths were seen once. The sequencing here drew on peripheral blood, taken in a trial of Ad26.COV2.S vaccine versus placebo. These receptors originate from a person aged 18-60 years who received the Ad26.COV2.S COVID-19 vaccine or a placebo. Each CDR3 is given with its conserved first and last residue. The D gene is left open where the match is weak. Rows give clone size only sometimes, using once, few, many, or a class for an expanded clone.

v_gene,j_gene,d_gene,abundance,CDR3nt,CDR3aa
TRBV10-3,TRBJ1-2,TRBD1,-,TGTGCCATCTGTCCGGGACAGGGTAGCTATGGCTACACCTTC,CAICPGQGSYGYTF
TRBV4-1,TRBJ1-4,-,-,TGCGCCAGCAGCCAAGAACCCGGGACGGTTAATGAAAAACTGTTTTTT,CASSQEPGTVNEKLFF
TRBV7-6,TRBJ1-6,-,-,TGTGCCAGCAGCTTGGGTAATTCACCCCTCCACTTT,CASSLGNSPLHF
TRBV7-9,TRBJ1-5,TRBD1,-,TGTGCCAGCGGTTGGGACAGAAAGCTTAATCAGCCCCAGCATTTT,CASGWDRKLNQPQHF
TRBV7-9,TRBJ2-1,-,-,TGTGCCAGCAGCTTACTCGGGGATTCTAACAATGAGCAGTTCTTC,CASSLLGDSNNEQFF
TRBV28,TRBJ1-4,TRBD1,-,TGTGCCAGCAGTAGACCCACAGGGGGCAGGTTTCGTGAAAAACTGTTTTTT,CASSRPTGGRFREKLFF
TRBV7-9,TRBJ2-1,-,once,TGTGCCAGCAGCTCCGAAATCAATGAGCAGTTCTTC,CASSSEINEQFF
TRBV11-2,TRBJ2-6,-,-,TGTGCCAGCAGCTTAGGACTTGGGAGCTCTGGGGCCAACGTCCTGACTTTC,CASSLGLGSSGANVLTF
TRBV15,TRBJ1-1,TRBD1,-,TGTGCCACCAGCAGAGACCCGGGACAGGGGATCGCTTTCTTT,CATSRDPGQGIAFF
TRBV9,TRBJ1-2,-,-,TGTGCCAGCAGCGCGGGGACTCATTGGAGCTATGGCTACACCTTC,CASSAGTHWSYGYTF
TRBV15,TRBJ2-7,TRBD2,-,TGTGCCACCAGCAGAGGTCTAGCGGGAGGCTACGAGCAGTACTTC,CATSRGLAGGYEQYF
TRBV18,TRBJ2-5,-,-,TGTGCCAGCTCACCACCGTCCGTGGCAGTGACCCAGTACTTC,CASSPPSVAVTQYF
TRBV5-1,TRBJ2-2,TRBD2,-,TGCGCCAGCAGCAGGGGACTAGCGGCGAACACCGGGGAGCTGTTTTTT,CASSRGLAANTGELFF
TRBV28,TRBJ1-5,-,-,TGTGCCAGCGGACGGGCCGATGGGGTCCAGCCCCAGCATTTT,CASGRADGVQPQHF
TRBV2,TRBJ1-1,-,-,TGTGCCAGCACGGAGGGAGAAGCTTTCTTT,CASTEGEAFF
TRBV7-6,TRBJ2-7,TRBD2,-,TGTGCCAGCAGCTTAGCAGCGGGAGTCTACGAGCAGTACTTC,CASSLAAGVYEQYF
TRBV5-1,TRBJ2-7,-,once,TGCGCCAGCAGGAGAGGGGAACCGGAACCCTACGAGCAGTACTTC,CASRRGEPEPYEQYF
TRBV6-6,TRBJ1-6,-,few,TGTGCCAGCAGTAAACGTGCAGGGTCTAATTCACCCCTCCACTTT,CASSKRAGSNSPLHF
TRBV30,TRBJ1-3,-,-,TGTGCCTGGAGTGTCGCGCCTGGGTCCTCTGGAAACACCATATATTTT,CAWSVAPGSSGNTIYF
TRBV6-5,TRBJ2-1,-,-,TGTGCCAGCAGAGATACTAGCTATGAGCAGTTCTTC,CASRDTSYEQFF
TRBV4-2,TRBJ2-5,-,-,TGTGCCAGCAGCCAAGACGGCAGGGTAGAGACCCAGTACTTC,CASSQDGRVETQYF
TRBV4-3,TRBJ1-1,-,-,TGCGCCAGCAGCCAAGAAGGGCGGGCTTTCTTT,CASSQEGRAFF
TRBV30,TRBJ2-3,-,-,TGTGCCTGGAGTCCTCCAACCCGGCTCGATACGCAGTATTTT,CAWSPPTRLDTQYF
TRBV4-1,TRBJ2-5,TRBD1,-,TGCGCCAGCAGCCACACAGGGGGGCTAGAGGCGCAAGAGACCCAGTACTTC,CASSHTGGLEAQETQYF
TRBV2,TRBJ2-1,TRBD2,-,TGTGCCAGCAGACTAGCGGGAGTAAATGAGCAGTTCTTC,CASRLAGVNEQFF
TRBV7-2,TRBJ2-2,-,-,TGTGCCAGCAGCCCGCAGGGTAGCACCGGGGAGCTGTTTTTT,CASSPQGSTGELFF
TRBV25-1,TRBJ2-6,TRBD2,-,TGTGCCAGCAGTGCCAGCGGGAGGGCCTCCGGGGCCAACGTCCTGACTTTC,CASSASGRASGANVLTF
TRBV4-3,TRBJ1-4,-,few,TGCGCCAGCAGCCGAAAAAACACAGGGAACAATGAAAAACTGTTTTTT,CASSRKNTGNNEKLFF